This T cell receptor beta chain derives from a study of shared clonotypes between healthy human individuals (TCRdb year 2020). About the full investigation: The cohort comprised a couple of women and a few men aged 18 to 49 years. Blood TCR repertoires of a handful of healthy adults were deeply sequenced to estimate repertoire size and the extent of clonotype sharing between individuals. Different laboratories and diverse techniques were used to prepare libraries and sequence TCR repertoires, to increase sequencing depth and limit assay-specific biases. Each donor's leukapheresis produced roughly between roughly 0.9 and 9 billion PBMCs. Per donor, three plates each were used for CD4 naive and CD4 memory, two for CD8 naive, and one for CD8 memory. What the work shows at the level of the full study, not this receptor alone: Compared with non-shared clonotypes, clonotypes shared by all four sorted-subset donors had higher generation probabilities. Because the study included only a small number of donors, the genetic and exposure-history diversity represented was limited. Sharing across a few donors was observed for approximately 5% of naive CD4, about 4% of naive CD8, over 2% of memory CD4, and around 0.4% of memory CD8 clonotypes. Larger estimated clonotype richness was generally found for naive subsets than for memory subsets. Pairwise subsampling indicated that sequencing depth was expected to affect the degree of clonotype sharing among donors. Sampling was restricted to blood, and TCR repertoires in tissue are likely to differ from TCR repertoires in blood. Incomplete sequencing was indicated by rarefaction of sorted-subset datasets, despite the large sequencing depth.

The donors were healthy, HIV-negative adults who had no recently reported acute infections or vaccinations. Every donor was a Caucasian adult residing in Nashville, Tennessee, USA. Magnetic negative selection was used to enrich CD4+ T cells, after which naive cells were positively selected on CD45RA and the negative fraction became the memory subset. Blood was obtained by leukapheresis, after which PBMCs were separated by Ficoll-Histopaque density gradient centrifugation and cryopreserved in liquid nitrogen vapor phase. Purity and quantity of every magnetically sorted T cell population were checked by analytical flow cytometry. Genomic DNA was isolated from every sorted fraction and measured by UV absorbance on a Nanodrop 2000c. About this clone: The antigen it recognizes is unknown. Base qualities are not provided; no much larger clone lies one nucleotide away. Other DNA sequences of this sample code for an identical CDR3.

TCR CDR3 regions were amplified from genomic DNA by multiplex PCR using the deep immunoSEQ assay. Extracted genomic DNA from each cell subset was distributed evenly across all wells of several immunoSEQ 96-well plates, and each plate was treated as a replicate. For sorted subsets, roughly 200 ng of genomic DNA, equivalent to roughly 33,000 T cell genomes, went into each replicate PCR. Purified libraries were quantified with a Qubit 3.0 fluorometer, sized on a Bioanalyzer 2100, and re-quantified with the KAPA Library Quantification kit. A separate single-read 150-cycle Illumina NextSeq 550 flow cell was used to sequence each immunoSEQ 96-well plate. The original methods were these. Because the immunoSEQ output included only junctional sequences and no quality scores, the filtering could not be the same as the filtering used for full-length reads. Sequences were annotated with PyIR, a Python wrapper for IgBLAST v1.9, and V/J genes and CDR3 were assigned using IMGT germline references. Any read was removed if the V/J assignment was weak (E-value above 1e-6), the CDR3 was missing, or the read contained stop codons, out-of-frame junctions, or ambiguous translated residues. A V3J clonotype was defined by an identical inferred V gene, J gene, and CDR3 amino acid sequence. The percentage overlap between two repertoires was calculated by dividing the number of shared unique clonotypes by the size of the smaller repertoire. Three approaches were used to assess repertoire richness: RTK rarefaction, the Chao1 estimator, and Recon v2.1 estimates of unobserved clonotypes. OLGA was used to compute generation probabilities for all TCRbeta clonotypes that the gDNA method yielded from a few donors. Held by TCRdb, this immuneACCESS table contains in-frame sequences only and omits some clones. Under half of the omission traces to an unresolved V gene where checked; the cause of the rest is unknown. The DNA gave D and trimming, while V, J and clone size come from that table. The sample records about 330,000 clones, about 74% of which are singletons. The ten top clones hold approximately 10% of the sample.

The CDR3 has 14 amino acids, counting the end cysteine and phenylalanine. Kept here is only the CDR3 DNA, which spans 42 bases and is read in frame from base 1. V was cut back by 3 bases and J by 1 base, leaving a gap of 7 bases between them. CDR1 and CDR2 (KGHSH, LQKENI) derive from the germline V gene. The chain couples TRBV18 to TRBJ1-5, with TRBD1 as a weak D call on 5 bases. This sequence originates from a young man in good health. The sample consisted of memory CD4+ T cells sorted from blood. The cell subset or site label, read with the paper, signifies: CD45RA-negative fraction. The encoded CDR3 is CASSPGGSNQPQHF. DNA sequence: TGTGCCAGCTCACCGGGGGGGAGCAATCAGCCCCAGCATTTT.